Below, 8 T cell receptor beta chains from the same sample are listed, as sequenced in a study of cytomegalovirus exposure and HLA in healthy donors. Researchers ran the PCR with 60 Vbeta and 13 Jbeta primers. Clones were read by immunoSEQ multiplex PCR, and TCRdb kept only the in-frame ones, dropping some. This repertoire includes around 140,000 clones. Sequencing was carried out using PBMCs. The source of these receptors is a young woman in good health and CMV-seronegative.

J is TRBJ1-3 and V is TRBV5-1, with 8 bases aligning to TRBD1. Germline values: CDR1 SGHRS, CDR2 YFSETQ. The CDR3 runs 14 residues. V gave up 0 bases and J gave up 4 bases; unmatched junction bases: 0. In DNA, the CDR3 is TGCGCCAGCAGCTTGGGGACAGGGGGAAACACCATATATTTT. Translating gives CASSLGTGGNTIYF.

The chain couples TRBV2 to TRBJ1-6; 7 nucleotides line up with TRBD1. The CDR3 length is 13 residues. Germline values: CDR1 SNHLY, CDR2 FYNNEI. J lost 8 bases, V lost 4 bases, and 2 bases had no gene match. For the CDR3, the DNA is TGTGCCAGCAGTGTAGACAGGGATTCACCCCTCCACTTT. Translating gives CASSVDRDSPLHF.

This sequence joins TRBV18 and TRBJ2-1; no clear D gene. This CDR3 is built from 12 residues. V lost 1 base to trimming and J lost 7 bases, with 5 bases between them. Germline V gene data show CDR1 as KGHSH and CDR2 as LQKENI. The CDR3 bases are TGTGCCAGCTCACCACAACGGAATGAGCAGTTCTTC. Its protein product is CASSPQRNEQFF.

CDR3: CASSSTGEKETQYF. The DNA of the CDR3 is TGTGCCAGCAGCTCGACAGGGGAAAAAGAGACCCAGTACTTC. J is TRBJ2-5 and V is TRBV5-4; 8 bases line up with TRBD1. This CDR3 is 14 amino acids long. V trimming: 3 bases; J trimming: 3 bases; junction bases outside the gene matches: 4. From germline, CDR1 is SGHNT and CDR2 YYREEE (reference sequence).

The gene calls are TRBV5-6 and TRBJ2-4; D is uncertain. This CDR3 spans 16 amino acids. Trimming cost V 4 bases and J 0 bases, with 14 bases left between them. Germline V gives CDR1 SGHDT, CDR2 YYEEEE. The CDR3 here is CASSRPGTVAKNIQYF. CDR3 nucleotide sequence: TGTGCCAGCAGCCGGCCGGGTACGGTAGCCAAAAACATTCAGTACTTC.

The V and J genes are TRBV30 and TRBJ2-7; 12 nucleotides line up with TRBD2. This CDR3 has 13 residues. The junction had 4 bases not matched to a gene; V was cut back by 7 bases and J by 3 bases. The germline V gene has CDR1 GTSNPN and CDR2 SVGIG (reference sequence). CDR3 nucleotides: TGTGCCTCTAGACTAGCGGGAGACTACGAGCAGTACTTC. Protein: CASRLAGDYEQYF. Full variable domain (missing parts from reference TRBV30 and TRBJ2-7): SQTIHQWPATLVQPVGSPLSLECTVEGTSNPNLYWYRQAAGRGLQLLFYSVGIGQISSEVPQNLSASRPQDRQFILSSKKLLLSDSGFYLCASRLAGDYEQYFGPGTRLTVT.

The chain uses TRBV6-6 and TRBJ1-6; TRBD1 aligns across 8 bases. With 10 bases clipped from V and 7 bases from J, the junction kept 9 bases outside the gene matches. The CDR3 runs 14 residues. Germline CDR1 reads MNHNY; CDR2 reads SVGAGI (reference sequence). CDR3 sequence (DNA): TGTGCCACTCAGCCGGGACAGGTCAATTCACCCCTCCACTTT. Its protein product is CATQPGQVNSPLHF.

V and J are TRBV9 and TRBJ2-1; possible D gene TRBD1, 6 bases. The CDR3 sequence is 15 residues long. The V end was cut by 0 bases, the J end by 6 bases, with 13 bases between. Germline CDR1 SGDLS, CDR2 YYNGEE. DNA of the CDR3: TGTGCCAGCAGCGTAGCAGGGGCCTACCTCAATGAGCAGTTCTTC. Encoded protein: CASSVAGAYLNEQFF. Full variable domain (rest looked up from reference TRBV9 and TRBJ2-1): DSGVTQTPKHLITATGQRVTLRCSPRSGDLSVYWYQQSLDQGLQFLIQYYNGEERAKGNILERFSAQQFPDLHSELNLSSLELGDSALYFCASSVAGAYLNEQFFGPGTRLTVL.